This T cell receptor beta chain came from a study of beta chain features in type 1 diabetes. Overall study findings and caveats: Shorter TCRB CDR3s, moderately but significantly so, marked every one of the four CD4+ subsets in Type 1 diabetes patients. Fewer junction insertions and more nucleotide deletions appeared in type 1 diabetes patients. There was no resolution here of whether HLA type influences TCRB rearrangement.

Trimming removed 0 bases from V and 10 bases from J, with 10 bases in between. The CDR3 length is 13 residues. Germline V lookup: CDR1 LNHNV, CDR2 YYDKDF (reference sequence). Reverse transcribing all isolated RNA meant expressed TCRB transcripts were sequenced. Profiling relied on immunoSEQ multiplex PCR, and the TCRdb table lists in-frame clones only, not all of them. The sample lists about 930,000 clones; about a sixth were seen once. There are a few counts of this clone. Antigen: not known. The gene calls are TRBV15 and TRBJ1-5; D is unclear. The TCR comes from a woman aged 18-30 years in good health. Sequenced: naive CD4+ T cells from blood. CDR3 sequence reads: CATSREPWGPQHF. The DNA of the CDR3 is TGTGCCACCAGCAGAGAACCGTGGGGTCCCCAGCATTTT.